The present T cell receptor beta chain was sequenced within a study of cytomegalovirus exposure and HLA in healthy donors. About this clone itself: The antigen is undetermined.

Broader study findings: Indistinguishable V segments, including TRBV6-2 and TRBV6-3, were excluded. Most TCR sequences were seen very rarely across donors, but some public TCRs occurred in many.

Each donor's status was that of a healthy bone marrow donor. Amplification used 60 Vbeta primers and 13 Jbeta primers. Libraries were prepared by immunoSEQ multiplex PCR; TCRdb keeps only in-frame clonotypes and omits some of them. This table holds around 120,000 clones, 9.5% found once. This CDR3 comprises 15 residues. CDR1 SGHNT and CDR2 YENEEA come from the germline V gene. V was cut by 1 base and J by 9 bases, with 19 bases left in between. This sequence joins TRBV11-3 and TRBJ2-7; a weak D match, TRBD2 (6 bases). This TCR was recovered from a man aged 25-45 years in good health and CMV-seronegative. Sequencing used PBMCs. CDR3 sequence (DNA): TGTGCCAGCAGCTTAGCGGGGGAGTCGGCTGGGATGCAGTACTTC. This gives the protein CASSLAGESAGMQYF.